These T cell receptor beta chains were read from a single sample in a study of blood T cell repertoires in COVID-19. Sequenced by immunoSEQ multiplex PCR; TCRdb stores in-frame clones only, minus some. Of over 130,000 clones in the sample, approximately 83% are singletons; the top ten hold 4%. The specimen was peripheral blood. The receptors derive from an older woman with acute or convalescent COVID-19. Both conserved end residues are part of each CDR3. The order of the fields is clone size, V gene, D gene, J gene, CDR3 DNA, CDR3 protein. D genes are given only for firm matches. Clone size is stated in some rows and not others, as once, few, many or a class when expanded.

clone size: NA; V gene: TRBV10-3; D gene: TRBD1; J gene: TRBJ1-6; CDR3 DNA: TGTGCCATCAGTGAGTCGCAGGGGGGAGGCAATTCACCCCTCCACTTT; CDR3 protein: CAISESQGGGNSPLHF
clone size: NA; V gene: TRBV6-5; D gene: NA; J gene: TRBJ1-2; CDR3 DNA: TGTGCCAGCAGTTATGGCAGGGGCAACCACTATGGCTACACCTTC; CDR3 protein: CASSYGRGNHYGYTF
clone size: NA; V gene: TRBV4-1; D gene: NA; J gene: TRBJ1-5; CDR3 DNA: TGCGCCAGCAGCAATGACAGAACTAATCAGCCCCAGCATTTT; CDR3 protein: CASSNDRTNQPQHF
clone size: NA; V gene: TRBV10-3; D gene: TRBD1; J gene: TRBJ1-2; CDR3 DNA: TGTGCCATCAGTGACTCGGGACAGGGGGCTTTTGGCTACACCTTC; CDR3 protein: CAISDSGQGAFGYTF
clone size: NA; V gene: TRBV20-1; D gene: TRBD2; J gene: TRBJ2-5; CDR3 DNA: TGCAGTGCTAGTCGGGGGACTAGCGGTCAAGAGACCCAGTACTTC; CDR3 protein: CSASRGTSGQETQYF
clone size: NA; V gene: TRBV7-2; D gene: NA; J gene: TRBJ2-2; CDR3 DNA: TGTGCCAGCAGCTTATTCGTGTCCCCCGGGGAGCTGTTTTTT; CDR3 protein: CASSLFVSPGELFF
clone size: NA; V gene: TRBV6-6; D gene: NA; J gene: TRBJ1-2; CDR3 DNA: TGTGCCAGCAGTCCACTGCCCGGGAGCGATGGCTACACCTTC; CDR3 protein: CASSPLPGSDGYTF
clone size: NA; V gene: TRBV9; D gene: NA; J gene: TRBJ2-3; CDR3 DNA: TGTGCCAGCAGTGATAAGGGGTTCACAGATACGCAGTATTTT; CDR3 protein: CASSDKGFTDTQYF
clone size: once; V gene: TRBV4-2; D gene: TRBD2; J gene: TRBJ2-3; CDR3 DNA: TGTGCCAGCAGCCAAGATCGGGGGGGTACAGATACGCAGTATTTT; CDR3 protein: CASSQDRGGTDTQYF
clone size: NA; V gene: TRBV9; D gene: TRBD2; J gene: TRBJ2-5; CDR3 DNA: TGTGCCAGCAGCGTAGGGGCGACTAGCCTCCAAGAGACCCAGTACTTC; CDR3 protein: CASSVGATSLQETQYF
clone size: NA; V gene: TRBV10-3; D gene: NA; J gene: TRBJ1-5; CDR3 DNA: TGTGCCATCAGTGAGTCAGGAGGGTTCGGTCAGCCCCAGCATTTT; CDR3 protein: CAISESGGFGQPQHF
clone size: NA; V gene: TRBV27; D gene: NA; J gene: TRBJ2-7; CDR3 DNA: TGTGCCAGCAGTTTATCCTCCGGCAGGGGGGTCGGGCAGTACTTC; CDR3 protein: CASSLSSGRGVGQYF
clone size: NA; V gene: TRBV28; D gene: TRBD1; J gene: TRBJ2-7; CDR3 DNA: TGTGCCAGCGCCCCCCCGACAGGGATCATCTACGAGCAGTACTTC; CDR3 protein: CASAPPTGIIYEQYF
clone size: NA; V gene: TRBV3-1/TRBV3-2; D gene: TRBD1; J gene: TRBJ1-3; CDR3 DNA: TGTGCCAGCAGCCAAGATCTAGGGACAGGACGCTTCTCTGGAAACACCATATATTTT; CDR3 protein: CASSQDLGTGRFSGNTIYF
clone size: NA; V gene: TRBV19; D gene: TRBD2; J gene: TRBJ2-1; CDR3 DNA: TGTGCCAGTAGTATAGATCGGGGGAGTTCTAGCGGCTACAATGAGCAGTTCTTC; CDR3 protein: CASSIDRGSSSGYNEQFF
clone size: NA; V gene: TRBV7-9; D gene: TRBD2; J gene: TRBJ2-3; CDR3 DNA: TGTGCCAGCAGCACACCCAGACCGGGACTAGCTAGAGATACGCAGTATTTT; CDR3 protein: CASSTPRPGLARDTQYF
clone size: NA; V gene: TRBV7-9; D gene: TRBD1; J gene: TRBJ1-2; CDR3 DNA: TGTGCCAGCAGCCCCTCCGACAGGGATGGCTACACCTTC; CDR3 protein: CASSPSDRDGYTF
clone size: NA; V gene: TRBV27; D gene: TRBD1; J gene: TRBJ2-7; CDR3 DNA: TGTGCCAGCAGCGCGATCAGGGGGCCTTACGAGCAGTACTTC; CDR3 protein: CASSAIRGPYEQYF
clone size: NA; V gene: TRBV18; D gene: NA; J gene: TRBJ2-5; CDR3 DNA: TGTGCCAGCTCACCTAAAGAGACCCAGTACTTC; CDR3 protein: CASSPKETQYF
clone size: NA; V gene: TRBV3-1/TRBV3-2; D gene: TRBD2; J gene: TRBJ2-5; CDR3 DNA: TGTGCCAGCAGCCAACAGCGGGAGGGCCATTGGGAGACCCAGTACTTC; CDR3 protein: CASSQQREGHWETQYF
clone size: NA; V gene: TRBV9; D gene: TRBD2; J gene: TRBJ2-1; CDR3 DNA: TGTGCCAGCAGCGTAGAGGGAGCGGGAAACTACAATGAGCAGTTCTTC; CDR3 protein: CASSVEGAGNYNEQFF
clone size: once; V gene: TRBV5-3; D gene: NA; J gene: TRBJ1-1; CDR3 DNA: TGTGCCAGAAGCGAGTCAGGGGTAAGGATTCAGAACACTGAAGCTTTCTTT; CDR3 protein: CARSESGVRIQNTEAFF
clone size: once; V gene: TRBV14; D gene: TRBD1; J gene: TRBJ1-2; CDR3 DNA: TGTGCCAGCAGCCTGACAGGGCCAGTCGTGTCTGGCTACACCTTC; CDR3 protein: CASSLTGPVVSGYTF
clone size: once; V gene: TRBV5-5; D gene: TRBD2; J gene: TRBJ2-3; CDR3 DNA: TGTGCCAGCAGCACGAAGACGACTAGCGGGAGACCTACAGATACGCAGTATTTT; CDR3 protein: CASSTKTTSGRPTDTQYF
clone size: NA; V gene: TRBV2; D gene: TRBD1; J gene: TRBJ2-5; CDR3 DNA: TGTGCCGGGGGGACAGGGGGCGAGACCCAGTACTTC; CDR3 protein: CAGGTGGETQYF
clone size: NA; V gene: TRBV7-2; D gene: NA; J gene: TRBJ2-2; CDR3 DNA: TGTGCCAGCAGCTTTTCGACCGGGGAGCTGTTTTTT; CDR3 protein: CASSFSTGELFF
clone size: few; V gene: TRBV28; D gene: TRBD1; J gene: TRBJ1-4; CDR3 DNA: TGTGCCAGCAGTTTACCTCTGACAGGGGGCGAAAAACTGTTTTTT; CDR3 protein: CASSLPLTGGEKLFF
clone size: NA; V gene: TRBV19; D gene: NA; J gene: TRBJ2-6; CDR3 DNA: TGTGCCAGTAGTATAGATCTTGAGACAGCTGGGGCCAACGTCCTGACTTTC; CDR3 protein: CASSIDLETAGANVLTF
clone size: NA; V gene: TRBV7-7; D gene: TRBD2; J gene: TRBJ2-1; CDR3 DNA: TGTGCCAGCAGCTTAGGCCTAGCGGGAAGCGATGAGCAGTTCTTC; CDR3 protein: CASSLGLAGSDEQFF
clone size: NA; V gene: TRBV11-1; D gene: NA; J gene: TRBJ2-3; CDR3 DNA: TGTGCCAGCAGCCTATCGATAAGACTTGATACGCAGTATTTT; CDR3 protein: CASSLSIRLDTQYF
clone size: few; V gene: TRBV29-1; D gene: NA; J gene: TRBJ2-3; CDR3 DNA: TGCAGCGTTGGAAGGGGAGGAACAGATACGCAGTATTTT; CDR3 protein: CSVGRGGTDTQYF
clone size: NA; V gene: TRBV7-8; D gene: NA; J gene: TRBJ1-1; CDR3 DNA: TGTGCCAGCAGCTTAGTTAGCACTGAAGCTTTCTTT; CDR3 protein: CASSLVSTEAFF
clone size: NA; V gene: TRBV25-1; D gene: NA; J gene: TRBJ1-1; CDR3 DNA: TGTGCCAGCAGTGAAGGGGCCACTGAAGCTTTCTTT; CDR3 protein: CASSEGATEAFF
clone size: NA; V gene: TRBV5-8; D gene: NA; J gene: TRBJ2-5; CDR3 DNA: TGTGCCAGCAGCTCGAGAGGACAGCAAGAGACCCAGTACTTC; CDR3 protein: CASSSRGQQETQYF
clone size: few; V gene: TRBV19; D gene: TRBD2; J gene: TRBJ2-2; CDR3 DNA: TGTGCCAGTAGTATTGGGTATGGACTAGCGGGCACCGGGGAGCTGTTTTTT; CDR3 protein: CASSIGYGLAGTGELFF
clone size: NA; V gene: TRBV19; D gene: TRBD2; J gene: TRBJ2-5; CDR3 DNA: TGTGCCAGTAGCCTAGCGGGAGGTGCGCTGACCCAGTACTTC; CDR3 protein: CASSLAGGALTQYF
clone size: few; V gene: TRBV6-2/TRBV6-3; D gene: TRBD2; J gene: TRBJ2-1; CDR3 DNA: TGTGCCAGCAGCCAAGCGGGAGGAGGGTACAATGAGCAGTTCTTC; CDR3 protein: CASSQAGGGYNEQFF
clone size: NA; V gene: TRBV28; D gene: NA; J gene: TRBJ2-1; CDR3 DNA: TGTGCCAGCAGTTTACGAGGTCGTCCCGGGGGTGAGCAGTTCTTC; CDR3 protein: CASSLRGRPGGEQFF
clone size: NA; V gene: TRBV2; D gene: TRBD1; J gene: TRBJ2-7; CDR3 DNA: TGTGCCAGCACGGGACAGGGGGGTTCCTACGAGCAGTACTTC; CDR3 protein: CASTGQGGSYEQYF
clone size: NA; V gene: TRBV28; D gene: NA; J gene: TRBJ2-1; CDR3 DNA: TGTGCCAGCAGTTCCGCAGGGGACGAGCAGTTCTTC; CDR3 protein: CASSSAGDEQFF
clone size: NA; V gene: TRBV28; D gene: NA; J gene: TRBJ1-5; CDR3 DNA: TGTGCCAGCAGTACTCGGCGGGGCAATGGCAATCAGCCCCAGCATTTT; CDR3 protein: CASSTRRGNGNQPQHF
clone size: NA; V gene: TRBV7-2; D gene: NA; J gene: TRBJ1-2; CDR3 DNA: TGTGCCAGCAGCCCACCCGGATCGGGGTATGGCTACACCTTC; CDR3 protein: CASSPPGSGYGYTF
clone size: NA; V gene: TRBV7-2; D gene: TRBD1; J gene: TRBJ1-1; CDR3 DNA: TGTGCCAGCAGCCCCTGGACAGGGGGGACTGAAGCTTTCTTT; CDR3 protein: CASSPWTGGTEAFF
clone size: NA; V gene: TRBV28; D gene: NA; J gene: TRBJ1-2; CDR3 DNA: TGTGCCAGCGGCCTTGGGACATCCTATGGCTACACCTTC; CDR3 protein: CASGLGTSYGYTF